This T cell receptor beta chain emerged from a study of blood T cell repertoires in COVID-19. Study summary: Donors in the United States, Italy and Spain gave samples during acute or convalescent COVID-19. T cells, B-cell-depleted T cells, or PBMCs provided the cDNA or gDNA that served as material.

In the authors' methods: The authors estimated nucleated cell counts from reference gene primer amplification. Repertoires were generated with immunoSEQ multiplex PCR, while TCRdb's copy carries only in-frame clones and drops some. V and J calls plus clone size are reproduced from that table; the DNA served to infer D and trimming. The table lists over 90,000 clones, over 65% of them singletons. This CDR3 region has 15 residues. V dropped 1 base and J dropped 5 bases, with 15 bases sitting between them. From germline, CDR1 is SGHRS and CDR2 YFSETQ. The sequence derives from a human donor in a cohort sampled during active COVID-19. Sequencing input: peripheral blood. The chain joins TRBV5-1 to TRBJ2-5; D possibly corresponds to TRBD2 (5 bases). The CDR3 sequence is CASSLMSSLIETQYF. The CDR3 DNA reads as TGCGCCAGCAGCTTGATGTCTAGCTTGATTGAGACCCAGTACTTC.